The 14 T cell receptor beta chains below come from one sample, sequenced in a study of blood T cell repertoires in COVID-19. The method was immunoSEQ multiplex PCR; TCRdb's version includes in-frame clones alone and lacks a portion of them. The table includes 250,000 to 350,000 clones, around 89% detected once. Specimen: peripheral blood. The origin of the receptors is a man aged 30 to 45 with acute or convalescent COVID-19.

In its sample, this clone was seen a few times. The V and J genes are TRBV28 and TRBJ1-2; a weak D match, TRBD1 (5 bases). There are 17 residues in the CDR3. Per the germline V gene, CDR1 is MDHEN and CDR2 is SYDVKM. Trimming removed 5 bases at V and 4 bases at J, with 23 bases between. The CDR3 region has the DNA TGTGCCAGCAGTCCAGACCCCCGGGCAGCCGACAGCTATGGCTACACCTTC. It codes for CASSPDPRAADSYGYTF.

This clone was observed a single time. V gene TRBV28 combines with J gene TRBJ1-2; a weak D match, TRBD1 (5 bases). The germline V and J ends were trimmed by 7 bases and 7 bases, with 16 bases remaining between them. In germline, CDR1 is MDHEN, CDR2 SYDVKM. The CDR3 is 13 amino acids. In DNA, the CDR3 is TGTGCCAGCACACTCCCGGGACTCCGTGGCTACACCTTC. Residues: CASTLPGLRGYTF.

The rearrangement joins TRBV19 to TRBJ1-6, with D tentatively TRBD1 (5 bases). The CDR3 loop spans 13 amino acids. Germline V gene data show CDR1 as LNHDA and CDR2 as SQIVND (reference sequence). With 5 bases removed from V and 11 bases from J, the gap between germline ends came to 13 bases. In DNA, the CDR3 is TGTGCCAGTAGTGTCCAGGGTTTGCCACCCCTCCACTTT. Its protein product is CASSVQGLPPLHF. The full variable domain, rest sourced from reference TRBV19 and TRBJ1-6, is DGGITQSPKYLFRKEGQNVTLSCEQNLNHDAMYWYRQDPGQGLRLIYYSQIVNDFQKGDIAEGYSVSREKKESFPLTVTSAQKNPTAFYLCASSVQGLPPLHFGNGTRLTVT.

Here the CDR3 DNA reads TGTGCCAGCAGCCAACAGGGATGGGGAAACACCATATATTTT. Its translation is CASSQQGWGNTIYF. The chain couples TRBV3-1 (or the pseudogene TRBV3-2) to TRBJ1-3, with a possible D match to TRBD1 (5 bases). From germline, CDR1 is LGHDT and CDR2 YNNKEL (reference sequence). V lost 2 bases to trimming and J lost 4 bases, with 9 bases between them. The CDR3 has 14 amino acids.

The chain uses TRBV19 and TRBJ2-5; tentatively, D is TRBD2 (5 bases). The CDR3 loop spans 14 amino acids. V gave up 6 bases and J gave up 4 bases, with 15 bases separating them. Germline CDR1 LNHDA, CDR2 SQIVND (reference sequence). The CDR3 sequence: CASSQYGGRETQYF. The DNA of the CDR3 is TGTGCCAGTAGCCAGTACGGCGGGCGAGAGACCCAGTACTTC.

The rearrangement links TRBV18 to TRBJ1-5, with 12 bases matching TRBD1. V shed 6 bases, J shed 6 bases, and the junction held 6 bases outside the gene matches. The germline CDR1 and CDR2 sequences are KGHSH and LQKENI. This CDR3 has 15 residues. The CDR3 DNA is TGTGCCAGCTCCTCGGGGACAGGGGGCTTTCAGCCCCAGCATTTT. It yields the protein CASSSGTGGFQPQHF.

This rearrangement joins TRBV18 to TRBJ1-5; 8 bases line up with TRBD1. The CDR3 sequence is 14 residues long. The germline V gene encodes CDR1 KGHSH and CDR2 LQKENI. Trimming took 5 bases from V and 2 from J; bases not matched to a gene: 2. As DNA, the CDR3 is TGTGCCAGCTCAGCGACAGGGGGCAATCAGCCCCAGCATTTT. Its protein is CASSATGGNQPQHF. The full variable domain, with the rest looked up from reference TRBV18 and TRBJ1-5, is NAGVMQNPRHLVRRRGQEARLRCSPMKGHSHVYWYRQLPEEGLKFMVYLQKENIIDESGMPKERFSAEFPKEGPSILRIQQVVRGDSAAYFCASSATGGNQPQHFGDGTRLSIL.

This clone was recorded only once. The chain joins TRBV2 to TRBJ2-3; D unresolved. Trimming removed 7 bases from V and 7 bases from J, with 9 bases in between. The germline gives CDR1 SNHLY, CDR2 FYNNEI. This CDR3 region has 11 residues. The CDR3 DNA reads TGTGCCAGCACCTACAGTAATACGCAGTATTTT. Encoded protein: CASTYSNTQYF.

V gene TRBV7-9 combines with J gene TRBJ1-2; D unclear. CDR1 is SEHNR and CDR2 is FQNEAQ in the germline V gene (reference sequence). V lost 7 bases, J lost 0 bases, and 15 bases lay in between. There are 15 residues in the CDR3. Written as DNA, the CDR3 is TGTGCCAGCACCCGGACGGGGAAAGCTAACTATGGCTACACCTTC. It specifies CASTRTGKANYGYTF.

The genes are TRBV30 and TRBJ1-5; tentative D call: TRBD1 (6 bases). Germline lookup yields CDR1 GTSNPN and CDR2 SVGIG (reference sequence). The CDR3 is 16 residues long. V shed 0 bases and J shed 2 bases, with 14 bases lying between them. CDR3: CAWSVPIRGGNQPQHF. The CDR3 coding sequence is TGTGCCTGGAGTGTACCGATCAGGGGAGGCAATCAGCCCCAGCATTTT.

This clone has a handful of counts. Mismatch with germline at one junction end may stem from a read error. The chain joins TRBV11-2 to TRBJ1-5; D is ambiguous. The CDR3 is made up of 14 amino acids. Germline lookup yields CDR1 SGHAT and CDR2 FQNNGV. CDR3 bases: TGTGCCAGCAGTTTAGGCGGGGTACTGCAGCCCCAGCATTTT. Residues: CASSLGGVLQPQHF.

The V gene is TRBV5-1, the J gene TRBJ2-1; 11 nucleotides align to TRBD2. The CDR3 length is 15 residues. Germline values: CDR1 SGHRS, CDR2 YFSETQ. Trimming at V came to 7 bases and at J to 6 bases, leaving 9 bases not matched to a gene. CDR3 protein: CASRIELAGVNEQFF. The CDR3 DNA sequence: TGCGCCAGCCGGATAGAACTAGCGGGAGTCAATGAGCAGTTCTTC.

The chain uses TRBV6-6 and TRBJ2-7; the D gene is possibly TRBD2 (6 bases). In germline, CDR1 is MNHNY, CDR2 SVGAGI (reference sequence). Trimming cost V 6 bases and J 1 base, with 16 bases left between them. CDR3 size: 15 residues. CDR3 protein: CASSIGGTQSYEQYF. CDR3 DNA: TGTGCCAGCAGCATAGGCGGGACGCAATCCTACGAGCAGTACTTC.

The V call is TRBV4-2, the J call TRBJ2-3; TRBD1 might be the D (5 bases). CDR1 and CDR2 from the germline V gene are LGHNA and YNFKEQ. The V gene lost 9 bases and the J gene lost 5 bases, with 18 bases spanning the gap. CDR3 length: 14 amino acids. The CDR3 region is CARVGKGYRDTQYF. For the CDR3, the DNA is TGTGCCAGGGTCGGAAAGGGGTACAGAGATACGCAGTATTTT.